The sequence of this T cell receptor (beta chain) was determined in a study of OX40 agonist ivuxolimab in advanced cancers. On the study more broadly: Past anti-PD-1, anti-PD-L1 or anti-CTLA-4 therapy was accepted, and 40% had received some.

Sequencing was performed with immunoSEQ multiplex PCR; in TCRdb, only in-frame clones are kept and a portion is missing. The sample holds some 37,000 clones, roughly 77% seen once. Patients who had autoimmune disease history or got systemic immunosuppression were left out. Broader study findings: Clonal expansion was seen in CD4+ and CD8+ blood T cells by week 6 at 0.1 to 3.0 mg/kg.

This clone was picked up one time. Its matching antigen is unknown. This specimen consisted of CD4+ or CD8+ T cells sorted from blood, obtained in a trial of the OX40 agonist ivuxolimab. The source of this sequence is an adult with an advanced solid tumor such as melanoma, head and neck, liver or kidney cancer.

The CDR3: CAWNRNAGPDYGYTF. The CDR3 region has the DNA TGTGCCTGGAATCGGAACGCAGGGCCGGATTATGGCTACACCTTC. The chain combines TRBV30 with TRBJ1-2, with D possibly TRBD1 on 5 matching bases. The CDR3 spans 15 residues. V lost 4 bases and J 5 bases, leaving 20 bases between the germline ends. The germline gives CDR1 GTSNPN, CDR2 SVGIG (reference sequence).